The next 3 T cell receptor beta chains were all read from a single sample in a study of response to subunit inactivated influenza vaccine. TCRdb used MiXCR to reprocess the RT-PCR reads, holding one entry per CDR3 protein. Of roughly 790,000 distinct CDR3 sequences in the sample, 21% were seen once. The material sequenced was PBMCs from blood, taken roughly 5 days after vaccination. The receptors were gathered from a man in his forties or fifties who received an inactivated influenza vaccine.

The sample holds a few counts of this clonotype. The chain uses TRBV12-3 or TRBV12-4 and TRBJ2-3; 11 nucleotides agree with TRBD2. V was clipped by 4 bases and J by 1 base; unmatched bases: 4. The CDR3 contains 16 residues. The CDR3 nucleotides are TGTGCCAGCAGTTCCCCACTAGCGGGAGGCACAGATACGCAGTATTTT. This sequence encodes CASSSPLAGGTDTQYF.

In DNA, the CDR3 is TGCAGTGCTATTCAGGTTCAGAACACTGAAGCTTTCTTT. Translated, it gives CSAIQVQNTEAFF. The chain combines TRBV20-1 with TRBJ1-1; D gene ambiguous. The CDR3 runs to 13 residues. Trimming took 4 bases from V and 1 from J, leaving 10 bases between them. Per the germline V gene, CDR1 is DFQATT and CDR2 is SNEGSKA (reference sequence).

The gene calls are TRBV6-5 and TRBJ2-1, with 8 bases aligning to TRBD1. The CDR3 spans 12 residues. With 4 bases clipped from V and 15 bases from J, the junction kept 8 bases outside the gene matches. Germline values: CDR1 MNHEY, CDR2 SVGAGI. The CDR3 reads CASSSDRGRWFF. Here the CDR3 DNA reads TGTGCCAGCAGTTCCGACAGGGGTAGGTGGTTCTTC.